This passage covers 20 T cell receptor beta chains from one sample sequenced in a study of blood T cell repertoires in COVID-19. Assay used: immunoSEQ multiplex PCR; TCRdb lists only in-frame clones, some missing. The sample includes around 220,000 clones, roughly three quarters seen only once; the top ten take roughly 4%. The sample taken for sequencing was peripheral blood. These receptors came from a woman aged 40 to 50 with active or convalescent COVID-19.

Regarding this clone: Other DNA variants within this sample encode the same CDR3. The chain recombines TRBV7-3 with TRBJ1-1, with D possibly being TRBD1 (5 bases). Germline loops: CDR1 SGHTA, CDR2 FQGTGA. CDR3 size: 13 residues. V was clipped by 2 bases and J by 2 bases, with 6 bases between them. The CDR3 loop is CASSLQGNTEAFF. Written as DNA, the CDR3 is TGTGCCAGCAGCTTACAGGGCAACACTGAAGCTTTCTTT.

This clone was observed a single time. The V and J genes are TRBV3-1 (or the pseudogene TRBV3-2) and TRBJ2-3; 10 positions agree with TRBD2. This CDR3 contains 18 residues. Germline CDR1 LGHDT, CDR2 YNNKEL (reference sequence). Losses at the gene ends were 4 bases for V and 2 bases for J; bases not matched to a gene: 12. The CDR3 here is CASSRSEGLAGVTDTQYF. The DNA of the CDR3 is TGTGCCAGCAGCCGATCAGAGGGCCTAGCGGGGGTCACAGATACGCAGTATTTT.

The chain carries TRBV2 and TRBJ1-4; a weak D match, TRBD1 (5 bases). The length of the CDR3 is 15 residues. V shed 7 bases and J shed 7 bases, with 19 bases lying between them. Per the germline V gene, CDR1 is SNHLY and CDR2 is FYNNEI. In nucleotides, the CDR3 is TGTGCCAGCAATGGAGGGACCTCCGGGAGTGAAAAACTGTTTTTT. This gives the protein CASNGGTSGSEKLFF. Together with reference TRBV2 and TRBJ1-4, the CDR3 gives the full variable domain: EPEVTQTPSHQVTQMGQEVILRCVPISNHLYFYWYRQILGQKVEFLVSFYNNEISEKSEIFDDQFSVERPDGSNFTLKIRSTKLEDSAMYFCASNGGTSGSEKLFFGSGTQLSVL.

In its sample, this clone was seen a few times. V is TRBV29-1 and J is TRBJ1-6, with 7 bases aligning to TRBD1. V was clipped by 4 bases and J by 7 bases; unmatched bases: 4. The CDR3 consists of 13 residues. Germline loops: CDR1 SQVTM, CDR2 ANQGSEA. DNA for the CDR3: TGCAGCGTTGGACAGGGCTTCAATTCACCCCTCCACTTT. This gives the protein CSVGQGFNSPLHF.

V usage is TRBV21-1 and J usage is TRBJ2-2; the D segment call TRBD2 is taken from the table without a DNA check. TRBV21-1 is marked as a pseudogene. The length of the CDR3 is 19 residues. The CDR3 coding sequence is TGTGCCAGCAGCAAACAGGGACTAGCGGGGGGCGCGAACACCGGGGAGCTGTTTTTT. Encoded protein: CASSKQGLAGGANTGELFF.

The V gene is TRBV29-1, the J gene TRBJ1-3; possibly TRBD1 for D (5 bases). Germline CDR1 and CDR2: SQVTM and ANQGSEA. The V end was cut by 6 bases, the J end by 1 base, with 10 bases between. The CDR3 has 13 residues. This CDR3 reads CSVGGLSGNTIYF. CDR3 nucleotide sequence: TGCAGCGTGGGGGGACTTTCTGGAAACACCATATATTTT.

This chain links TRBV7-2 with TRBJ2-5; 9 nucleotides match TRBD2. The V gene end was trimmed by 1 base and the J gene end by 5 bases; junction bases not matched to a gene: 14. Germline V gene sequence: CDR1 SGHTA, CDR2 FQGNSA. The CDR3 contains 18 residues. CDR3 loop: CASSLDFRTSDYRETQYF. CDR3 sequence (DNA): TGTGCCAGCAGCTTAGACTTTAGGACTAGCGATTATCGGGAGACCCAGTACTTC.

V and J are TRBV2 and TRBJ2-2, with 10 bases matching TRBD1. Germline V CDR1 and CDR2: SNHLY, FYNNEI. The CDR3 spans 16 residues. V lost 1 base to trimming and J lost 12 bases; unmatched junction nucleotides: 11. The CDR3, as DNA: TGTGCCAGCAGTGAAGGCGCGGGACAGGGGTTGGTGAAGCTGTTTTTT. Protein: CASSEGAGQGLVKLFF.

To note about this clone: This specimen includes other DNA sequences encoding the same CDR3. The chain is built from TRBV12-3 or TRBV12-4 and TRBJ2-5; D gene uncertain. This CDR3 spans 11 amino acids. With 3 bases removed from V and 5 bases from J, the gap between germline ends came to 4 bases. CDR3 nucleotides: TGTGCCAGCAGTTTTCGGGAGACCCAGTACTTC. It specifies CASSFRETQYF.

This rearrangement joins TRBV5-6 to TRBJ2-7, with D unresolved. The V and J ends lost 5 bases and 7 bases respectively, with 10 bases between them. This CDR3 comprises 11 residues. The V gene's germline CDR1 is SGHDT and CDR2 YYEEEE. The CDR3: CASSFGTEQYF. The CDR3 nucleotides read TGTGCCAGCAGTTTTGGTACTGAGCAGTACTTC.

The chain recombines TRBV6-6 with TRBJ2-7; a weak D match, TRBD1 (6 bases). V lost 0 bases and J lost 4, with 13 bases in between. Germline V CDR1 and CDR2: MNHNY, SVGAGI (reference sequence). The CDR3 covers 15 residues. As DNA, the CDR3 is TGTGCCAGCAGTTACTCTAGGCAGGGGACGTACGAGCAGTACTTC. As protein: CASSYSRQGTYEQYF.

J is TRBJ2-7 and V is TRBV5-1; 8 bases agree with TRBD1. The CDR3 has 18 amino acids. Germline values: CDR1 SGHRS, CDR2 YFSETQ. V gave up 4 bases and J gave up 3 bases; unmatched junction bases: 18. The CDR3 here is CASSTGWTRDRGHYEQYV. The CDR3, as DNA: TGCGCCAGCAGCACTGGTTGGACCAGAGACAGGGGTCACTACGAGCAGTACGTC.

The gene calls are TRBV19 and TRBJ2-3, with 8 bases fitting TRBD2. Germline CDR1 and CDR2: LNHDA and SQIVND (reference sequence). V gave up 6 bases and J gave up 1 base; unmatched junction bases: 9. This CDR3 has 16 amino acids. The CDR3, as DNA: TGTGCCAGTAGCCCAAAAACTAGCGGAGGCACAGATACGCAGTATTTT. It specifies CASSPKTSGGTDTQYF.

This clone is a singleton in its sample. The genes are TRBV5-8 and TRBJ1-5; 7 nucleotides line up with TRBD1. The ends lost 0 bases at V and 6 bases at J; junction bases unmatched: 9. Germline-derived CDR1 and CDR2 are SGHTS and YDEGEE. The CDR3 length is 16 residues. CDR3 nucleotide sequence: TGTGCCAGCAGCTTGGAACTGGACAGGCTGCCTCAGCCCCAGCATTTT. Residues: CASSLELDRLPQPQHF.

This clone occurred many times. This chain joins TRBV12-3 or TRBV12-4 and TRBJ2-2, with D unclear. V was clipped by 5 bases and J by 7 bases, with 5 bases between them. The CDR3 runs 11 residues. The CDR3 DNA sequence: TGTGCCAGCAGTCCAGTCGGGGAGCTGTTTTTT. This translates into CASSPVGELFF.

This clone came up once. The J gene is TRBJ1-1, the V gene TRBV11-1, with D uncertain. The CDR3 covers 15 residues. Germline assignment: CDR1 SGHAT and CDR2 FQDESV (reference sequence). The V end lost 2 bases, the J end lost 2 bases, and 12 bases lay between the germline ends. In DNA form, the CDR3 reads TGTGCCAGCAGCTTACATTCGGTATTCAACACTGAAGCTTTCTTT. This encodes CASSLHSVFNTEAFF.

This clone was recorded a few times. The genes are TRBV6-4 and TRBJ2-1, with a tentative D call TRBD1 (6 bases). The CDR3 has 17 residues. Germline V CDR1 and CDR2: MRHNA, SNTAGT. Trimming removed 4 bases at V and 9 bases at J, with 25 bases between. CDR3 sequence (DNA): TGTGCCAGCAGTGCGCCCCACAGGGCGTTCTTCTTTAGTGAGCAGTTCTTC. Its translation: CASSAPHRAFFFSEQFF.

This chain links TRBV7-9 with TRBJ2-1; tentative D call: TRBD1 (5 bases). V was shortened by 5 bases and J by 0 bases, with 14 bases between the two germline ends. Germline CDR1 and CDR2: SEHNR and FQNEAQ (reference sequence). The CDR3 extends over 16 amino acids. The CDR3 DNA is TGTGCCAGCAGCGACGGACATTCGAGCTCCTACAATGAGCAGTTCTTC. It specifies CASSDGHSSSYNEQFF. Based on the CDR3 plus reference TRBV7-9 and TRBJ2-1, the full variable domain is DTGVSQNPRHKITKRGQNVTFRCDPISEHNRLYWYRQTLGQGPEFLTYFQNEAQLEKSRLLSDRFSAERPKGSFSTLEIQRTEQGDSAMYLCASSDGHSSSYNEQFFGPGTRLTVL.

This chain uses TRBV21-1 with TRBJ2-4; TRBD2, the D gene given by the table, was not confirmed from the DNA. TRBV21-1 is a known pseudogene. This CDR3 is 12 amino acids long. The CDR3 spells CASMEIENIQYF. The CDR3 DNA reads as TGTGCCAGCATGGAGATAGAAAACATTCAGTACTTC.

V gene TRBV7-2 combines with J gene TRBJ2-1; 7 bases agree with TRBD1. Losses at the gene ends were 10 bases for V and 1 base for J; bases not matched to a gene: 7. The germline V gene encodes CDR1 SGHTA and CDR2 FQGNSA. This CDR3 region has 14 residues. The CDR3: CATPQGLSYNEQFF. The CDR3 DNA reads TGTGCCACCCCACAGGGGCTTTCCTACAATGAGCAGTTCTTC.